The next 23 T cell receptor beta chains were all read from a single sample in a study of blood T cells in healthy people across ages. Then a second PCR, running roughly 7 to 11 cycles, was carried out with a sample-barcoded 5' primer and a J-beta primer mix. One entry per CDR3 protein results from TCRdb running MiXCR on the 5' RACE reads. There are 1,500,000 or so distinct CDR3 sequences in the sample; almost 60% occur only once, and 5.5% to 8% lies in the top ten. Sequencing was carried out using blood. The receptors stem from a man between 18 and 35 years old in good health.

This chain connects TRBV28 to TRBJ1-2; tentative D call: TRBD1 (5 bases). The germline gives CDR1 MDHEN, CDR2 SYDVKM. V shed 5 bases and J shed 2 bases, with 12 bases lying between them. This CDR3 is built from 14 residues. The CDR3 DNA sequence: TGTGCCAGCAGTCCATCGACAGCCAACTATGGCTACACCTTC. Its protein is CASSPSTANYGYTF.

The CDR3 region has the DNA TGTGCCAGCAGCCAGGTTACTCCAGGGACGCGGCAGTACTTC. It encodes CASSQVTPGTRQYF. J is TRBJ2-4 and V is TRBV3-1; D is tentatively TRBD1 or TRBD2 (5 bases each). This CDR3 is 14 amino acids long. V shed 3 bases and J shed 13 bases, with 19 bases lying between them. CDR1 and CDR2 (germline): LGHDT, YNNKEL (reference sequence).

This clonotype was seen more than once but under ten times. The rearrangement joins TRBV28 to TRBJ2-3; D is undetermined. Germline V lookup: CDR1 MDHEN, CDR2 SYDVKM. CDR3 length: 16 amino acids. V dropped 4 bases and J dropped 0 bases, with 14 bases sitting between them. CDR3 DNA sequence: TGTGCCAGCAGTTCGCCCCTTAAACCTAGCACAGATACGCAGTATTTT. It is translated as CASSSPLKPSTDTQYF.

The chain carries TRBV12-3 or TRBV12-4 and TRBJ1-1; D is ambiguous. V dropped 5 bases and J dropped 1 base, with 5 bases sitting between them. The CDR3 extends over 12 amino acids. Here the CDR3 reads CASSGENTEAFF. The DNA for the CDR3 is TGTGCCAGCAGTGGAGAGAACACTGAAGCTTTCTTT.

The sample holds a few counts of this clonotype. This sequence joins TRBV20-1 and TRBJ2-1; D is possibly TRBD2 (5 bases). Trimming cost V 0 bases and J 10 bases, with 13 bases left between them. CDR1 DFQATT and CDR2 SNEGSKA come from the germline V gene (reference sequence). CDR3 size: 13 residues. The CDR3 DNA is TGCAGTGCTAGAGATATTAGCGTGCGGGAGCAGTTCTTC. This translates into CSARDISVREQFF.

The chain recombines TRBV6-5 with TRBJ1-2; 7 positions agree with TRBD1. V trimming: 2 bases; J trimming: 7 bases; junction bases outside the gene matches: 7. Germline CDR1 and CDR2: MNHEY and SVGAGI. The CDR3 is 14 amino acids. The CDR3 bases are TGTGCCAGCAGTTACCAAGGGGGCGGGAGTGGCTACACCTTC. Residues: CASSYQGGGSGYTF.

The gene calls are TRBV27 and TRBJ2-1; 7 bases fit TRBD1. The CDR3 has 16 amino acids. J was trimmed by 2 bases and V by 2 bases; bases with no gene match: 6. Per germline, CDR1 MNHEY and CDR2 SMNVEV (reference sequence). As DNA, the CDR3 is TGTGCCAGCAGTTTAAACAGGGGTCCGCCCTACAATGAGCAGTTCTTC. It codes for CASSLNRGPPYNEQFF.

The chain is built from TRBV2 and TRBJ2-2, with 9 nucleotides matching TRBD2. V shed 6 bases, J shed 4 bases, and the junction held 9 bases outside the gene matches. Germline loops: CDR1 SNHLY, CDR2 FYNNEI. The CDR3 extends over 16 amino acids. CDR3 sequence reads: CASRLLLAGTTGELFF. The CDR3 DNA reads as TGTGCCAGCAGACTACTACTAGCGGGCACCACCGGGGAGCTGTTTTTT.

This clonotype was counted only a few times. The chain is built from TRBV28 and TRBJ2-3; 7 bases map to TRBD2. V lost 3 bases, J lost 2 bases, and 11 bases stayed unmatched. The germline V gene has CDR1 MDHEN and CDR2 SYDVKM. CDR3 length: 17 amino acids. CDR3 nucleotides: TGTGCCAGCAGTTTCGGGGAGGCTAGCGGCCTCACAGATACGCAGTATTTT. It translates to CASSFGEASGLTDTQYF.

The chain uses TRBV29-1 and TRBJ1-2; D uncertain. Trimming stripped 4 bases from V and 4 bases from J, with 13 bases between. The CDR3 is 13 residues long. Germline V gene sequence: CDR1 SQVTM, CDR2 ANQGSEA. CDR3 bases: TGCAGCGTTGTTTTCGGTGGCATCTATGGCTACACCTTC. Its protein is CSVVFGGIYGYTF.

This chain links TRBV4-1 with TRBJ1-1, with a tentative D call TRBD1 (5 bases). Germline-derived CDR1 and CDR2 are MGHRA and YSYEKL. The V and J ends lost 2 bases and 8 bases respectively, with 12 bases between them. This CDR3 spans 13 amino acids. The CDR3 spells CASSQQGRGEAFF. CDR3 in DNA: TGCGCCAGCAGCCAACAGGGACGTGGGGAAGCTTTCTTT.

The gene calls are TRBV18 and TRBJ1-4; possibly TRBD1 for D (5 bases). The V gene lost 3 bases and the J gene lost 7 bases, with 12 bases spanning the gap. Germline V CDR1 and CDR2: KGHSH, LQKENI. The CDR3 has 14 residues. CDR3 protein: CASSPRGRVEKLFF. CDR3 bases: TGTGCCAGCTCACCCCGTGGCAGGGTTGAAAAACTGTTTTTT.

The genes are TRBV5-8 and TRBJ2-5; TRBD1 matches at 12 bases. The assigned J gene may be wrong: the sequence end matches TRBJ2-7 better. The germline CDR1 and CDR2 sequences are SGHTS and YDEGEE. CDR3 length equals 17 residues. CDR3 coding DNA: TGTGCCAGCAGCGCGGGACAGGGGGCGGTTCGGTACTACGAGCAGTACTTC. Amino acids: CASSAGQGAVRYYEQYF.

CDR3 residues: CASSTLPPMATDHYGYTF. In DNA form, the CDR3 reads TGCGCCAGCAGCACCCTACCCCCTATGGCCACTGATCACTATGGCTACACCTTC. V usage is TRBV5-1 and J usage is TRBJ1-2, with no clear D. Germline-derived CDR1 and CDR2 are SGHRS and YFSETQ. The CDR3 is 18 amino acids. Between the trimmed V and J ends, which lost 4 bases and 3 bases, there was a span of 25 bases.

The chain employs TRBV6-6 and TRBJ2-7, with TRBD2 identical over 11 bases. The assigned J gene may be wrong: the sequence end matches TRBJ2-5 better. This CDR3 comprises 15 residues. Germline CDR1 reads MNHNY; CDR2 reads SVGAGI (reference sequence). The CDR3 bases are TGTGCCGCAGCGAACCGACTAGCGGGAATCGAGACCCAGTACTTC. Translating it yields CAAANRLAGIETQYF.

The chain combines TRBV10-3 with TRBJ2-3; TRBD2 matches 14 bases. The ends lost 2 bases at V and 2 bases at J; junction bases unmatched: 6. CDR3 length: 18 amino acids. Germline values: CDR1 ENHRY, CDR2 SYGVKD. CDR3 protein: CAISEKGLAGANTDTQYF. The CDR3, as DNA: TGTGCCATCAGTGAGAAGGGACTAGCGGGAGCAAACACAGATACGCAGTATTTT.

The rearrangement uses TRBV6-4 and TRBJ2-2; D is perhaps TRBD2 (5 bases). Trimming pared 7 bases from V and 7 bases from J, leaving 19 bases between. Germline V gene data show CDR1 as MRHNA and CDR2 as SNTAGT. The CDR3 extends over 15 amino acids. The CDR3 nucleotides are TGTGCCAGCACCGAGGAGGCTACTATCGGCGGGGAGCTGTTTTTT. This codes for CASTEEATIGGELFF.

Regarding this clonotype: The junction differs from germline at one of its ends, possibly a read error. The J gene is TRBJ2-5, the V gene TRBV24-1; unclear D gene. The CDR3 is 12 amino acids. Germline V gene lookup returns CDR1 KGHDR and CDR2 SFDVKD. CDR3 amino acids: CATSDLQGTQYF. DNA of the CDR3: TGTGCCACCAGTGATTTGCAAGGGACCCAGTACTTC.

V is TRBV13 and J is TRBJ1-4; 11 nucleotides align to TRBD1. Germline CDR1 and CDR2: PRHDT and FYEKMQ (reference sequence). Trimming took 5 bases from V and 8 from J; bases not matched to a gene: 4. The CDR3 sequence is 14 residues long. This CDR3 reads CASSEGQGDEKLFF. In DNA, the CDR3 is TGTGCCAGCAGCGAGGGACAGGGGGACGAAAAACTGTTTTTT.

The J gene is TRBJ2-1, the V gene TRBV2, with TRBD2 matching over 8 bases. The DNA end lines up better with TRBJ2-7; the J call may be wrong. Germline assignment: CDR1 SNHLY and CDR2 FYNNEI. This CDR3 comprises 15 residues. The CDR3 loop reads CASTGGREAYNEQYF. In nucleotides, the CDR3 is TGTGCCAGCACCGGCGGGCGGGAGGCTTACAATGAGCAGTACTTC.

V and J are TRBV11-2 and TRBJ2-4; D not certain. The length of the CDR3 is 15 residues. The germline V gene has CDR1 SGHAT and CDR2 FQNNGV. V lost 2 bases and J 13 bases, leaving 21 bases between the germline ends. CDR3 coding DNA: TGTGCCAGCAGCTTAAAGCTGGCAAGGGAAGTGGAGCAGTACTTC. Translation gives CASSLKLAREVEQYF. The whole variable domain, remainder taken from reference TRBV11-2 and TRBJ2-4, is EAGVAQSPRYKIIEKRQSVAFWCNPISGHATLYWYQQILGQGPKLLIQFQNNGVVDDSQLPKDRFSAERLKGVDSTLKIQPAKLEDSAVYLCASSLKLAREVEQYFGAGTRLSVL.

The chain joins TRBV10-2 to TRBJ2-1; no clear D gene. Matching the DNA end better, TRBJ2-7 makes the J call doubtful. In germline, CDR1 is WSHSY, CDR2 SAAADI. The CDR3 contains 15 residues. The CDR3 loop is CASKDDGKYPYEQYF. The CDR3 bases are TGCGCCAGCAAGGACGACGGAAAATACCCCTACGAGCAGTACTTC.

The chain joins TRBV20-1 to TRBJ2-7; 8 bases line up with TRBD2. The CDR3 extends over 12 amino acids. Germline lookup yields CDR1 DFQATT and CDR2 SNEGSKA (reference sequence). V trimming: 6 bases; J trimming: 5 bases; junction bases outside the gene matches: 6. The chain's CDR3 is CSASGSRDEQYF. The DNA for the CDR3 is TGCAGTGCCAGCGGGAGTCGGGACGAGCAGTACTTC.